This is a list of T cell receptor beta chains from one sample in a study of T cell responses to AZD1222 COVID-19 vaccine. Assay used: immunoSEQ multiplex PCR; TCRdb lists only in-frame clones, some missing. The repertoire holds some 170,000 clones, with 85% to 90% as singletons. This material consisted of peripheral blood, taken on day 0 of AZD1222 vaccination. The receptors come from an adult in good health. The conserved cysteine and the conserved F or W are not part of the CDR3 here. Size is stated for part of the rows, as once, few or many counts, or as a class when the clone is expanded.

V gene	J gene	clone size	CDR3 protein
TRBV18	TRBJ2-2	.	ASSTGLAANTGELF
TRBV2	TRBJ2-2	.	ASSRLAGTTGELF
TRBV30	TRBJ1-1	.	AWSVAAPEAF
TRBV7-2	TRBJ2-2	.	ASSLREASGELF
TRBV7-8	TRBJ2-3	.	ASSVSGALFLTDTQY
TRBV27	TRBJ2-2	.	ASSPLQGYTGELF
TRBV30	TRBJ2-6	few	AWRRGSGANVLT
TRBV30	TRBJ1-1	few	AWSSWGSSNAEAF
TRBV5-1	TRBJ1-2	.	ASSPGRQGDGYT
TRBV28	TRBJ2-3	.	ASSGRKGRRTDTQY
TRBV6-5	TRBJ2-7	.	ASSQGGEQY
TRBV30	TRBJ1-1	.	AWRGGAHTEAF
TRBV6-5	TRBJ2-4	.	ASSYSGVDIQY
TRBV5-1	TRBJ1-1	.	ASSLDRVNEAF
TRBV5-4	TRBJ1-4	.	ASRAAGVDEKLF
TRBV20-1	TRBJ2-4	.	SASAQPIQY
TRBV7-2	TRBJ1-3	.	ASSLEAGTFSGNTIY
TRBV20-1	TRBJ2-1	.	SASKGHFNEQF
TRBV2	TRBJ2-1	once	ASSGTSGYYNEQF
TRBV28	TRBJ2-7	.	ASSEGGAGPHEQY
TRBV15	TRBJ2-5	.	ATSRRTVFRQETQY
TRBV7-2	TRBJ2-1	.	ASSEERSSYNEQF